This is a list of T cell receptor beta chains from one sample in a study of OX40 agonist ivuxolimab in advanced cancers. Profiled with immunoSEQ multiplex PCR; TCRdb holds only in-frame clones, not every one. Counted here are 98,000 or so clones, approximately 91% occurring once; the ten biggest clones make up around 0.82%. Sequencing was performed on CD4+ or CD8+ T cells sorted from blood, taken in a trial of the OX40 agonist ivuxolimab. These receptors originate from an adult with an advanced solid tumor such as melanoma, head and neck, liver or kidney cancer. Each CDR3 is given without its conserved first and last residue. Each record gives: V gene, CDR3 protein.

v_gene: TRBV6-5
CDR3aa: ASSLSGSASYEQY

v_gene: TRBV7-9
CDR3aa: ASSQGSYNEQF

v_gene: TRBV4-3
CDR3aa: ASTGGSGDTGELF

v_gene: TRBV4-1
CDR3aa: ASSSLQAGRETQY

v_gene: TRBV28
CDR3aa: ASSLGTDYGYT

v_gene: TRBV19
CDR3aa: ASAQVHLNEKLF

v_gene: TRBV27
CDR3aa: ASSPTGETGELF

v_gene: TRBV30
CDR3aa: AWSGGTSGSKSSYNEQF

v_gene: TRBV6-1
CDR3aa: ASSGSSWGNQPQH

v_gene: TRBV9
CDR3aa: ASSVEGTLY

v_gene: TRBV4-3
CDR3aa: ASSPDDRDGYT

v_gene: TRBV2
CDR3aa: ASRFSGRAENEQF

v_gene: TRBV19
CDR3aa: ASSTSRTSGFSYEQY

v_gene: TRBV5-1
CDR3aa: ASSLTNTEAF

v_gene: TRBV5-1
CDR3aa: ASSWRDPGKEQY

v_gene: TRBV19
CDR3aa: ASSISRPGNTEAF

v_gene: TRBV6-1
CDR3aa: ASSDLGGLGTGELF

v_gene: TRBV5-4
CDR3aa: ASSRGGSGSGIDTQY

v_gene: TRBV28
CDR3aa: ASSSPGSPSSYEQY

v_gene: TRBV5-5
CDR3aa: ASSLTLDSGEKLF